Listed below are T cell receptor beta chains from one sample, sequenced in a study of T cell responses to AZD1222 COVID-19 vaccine. Assay: immunoSEQ multiplex PCR; the TCRdb copy retains only in-frame clones and omits some. The sample lists 15,000 to 20,000 clones, more than 70% seen once, with around 14% in the top ten. Specimen: peripheral blood, collected 28 days after the second AZD1222 dose. The receptor source for this set is an adult who received the AZD1222 COVID-19 vaccine. Both conserved end residues are part of each CDR3.

V gene: TRBV6-1
CDR3 protein: CASSDAAGGLTEAFF

V gene: TRBV6-5
CDR3 protein: CAITDRANQPQHF

V gene: TRBV6-5
CDR3 protein: CASSYSVGNGYTF

V gene: TRBV7-8
CDR3 protein: CASSLSRVSQYEQYF

V gene: TRBV6-5
CDR3 protein: CASTQPAQETQYF

V gene: TRBV4-1
CDR3 protein: CASSQDDWEGAYEQYF

V gene: TRBV5-1
CDR3 protein: CASSWGTGGADYGYTF

V gene: TRBV10-3
CDR3 protein: CAISSPDLVYNEQFF

V gene: TRBV6-5
CDR3 protein: CASSPLGGGNEQFF

V gene: TRBV12-3/TRBV12-4
CDR3 protein: CASSGGADIQYF

V gene: TRBV19
CDR3 protein: CASSTQGAGETQYF

V gene: TRBV7-9
CDR3 protein: CASSSWTSGDSTDTQYF

V gene: TRBV12-3/TRBV12-4
CDR3 protein: CASSPSGANVLTF

V gene: TRBV4-3
CDR3 protein: CASSRGEEHTDTQYF

V gene: TRBV6-5
CDR3 protein: CASSPFPGGSYEQYF

V gene: TRBV14
CDR3 protein: CASSHSRFYTF

V gene: TRBV19
CDR3 protein: CASSDTGTGGVTGELFF

V gene: TRBV27
CDR3 protein: CASNPRRTGSRGTQYF

V gene: TRBV19
CDR3 protein: CASSTPGQVGFYTQYF

V gene: TRBV4-1
CDR3 protein: CASSQRSGLEGYTF

V gene: TRBV11-2
CDR3 protein: CASSSTSATNEKLFF

V gene: TRBV21-1
CDR3 protein: CASSKKGKGQGDWLNYGYTF

V gene: TRBV9
CDR3 protein: CASSVGAEVNTEAFF

V gene: TRBV28
CDR3 protein: CASSTVSAGGSAFF

V gene: TRBV19
CDR3 protein: CASSIVGPGYGYTF

V gene: TRBV10-3
CDR3 protein: CAISGGSPSYNEQFF

V gene: TRBV3-1/TRBV3-2
CDR3 protein: CASSLPSRGKYF

V gene: TRBV13
CDR3 protein: CASSSTAGGANQHF

V gene: TRBV2
CDR3 protein: CASSPGSFLGQPQHF

V gene: TRBV5-1
CDR3 protein: CASSSQGWEDTQYF

V gene: TRBV28
CDR3 protein: CASSPQVRWGTDTQYF

V gene: TRBV9
CDR3 protein: CASSVVAVAGAYNEQFF

V gene: TRBV7-3
CDR3 protein: CASSLSVVTEAFF

V gene: TRBV5-1
CDR3 protein: CASSLSGGSQPQHF

V gene: TRBV3-1/TRBV3-2
CDR3 protein: CASSQSRDVTYEQYF

V gene: TRBV4-3
CDR3 protein: CASSQDVSSGNTIYF

V gene: TRBV19
CDR3 protein: CASSIGRDTPYNEQFF

V gene: TRBV2
CDR3 protein: CATLDSSYNEQFF

V gene: TRBV5-5
CDR3 protein: CASIQLGTVQGEQFF

V gene: TRBV12-3/TRBV12-4
CDR3 protein: CASSFGQVTPLF

V gene: TRBV4-1
CDR3 protein: CASSQVDREYEQYF

V gene: TRBV2
CDR3 protein: CASGEYQEYF

V gene: TRBV13
CDR3 protein: CASSSDRGRVYEQYF